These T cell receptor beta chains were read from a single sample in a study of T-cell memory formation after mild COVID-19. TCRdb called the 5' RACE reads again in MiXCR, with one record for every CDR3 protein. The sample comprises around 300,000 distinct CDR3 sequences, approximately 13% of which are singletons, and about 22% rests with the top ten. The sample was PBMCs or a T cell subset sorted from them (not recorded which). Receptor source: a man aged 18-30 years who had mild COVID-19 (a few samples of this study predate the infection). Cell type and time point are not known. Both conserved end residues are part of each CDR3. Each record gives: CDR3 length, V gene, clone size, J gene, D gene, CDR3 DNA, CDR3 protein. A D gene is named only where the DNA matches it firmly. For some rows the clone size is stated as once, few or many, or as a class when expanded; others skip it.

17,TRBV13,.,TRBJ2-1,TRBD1,TGTGCCAGCAGCTCATATGCCGACAGGGGGTTTTACAATGAGCAGTTCTTC,CASSSYADRGFYNEQFF
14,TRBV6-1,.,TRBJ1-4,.,TGTGCCAGCAGTACAGGGACGGTTAATGAAAAACTGTTTTTT,CASSTGTVNEKLFF
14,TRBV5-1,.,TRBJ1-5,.,TGCGCCAGCAGTTCAGGGGACCGCAATCAGCCCCAGCATTTT,CASSSGDRNQPQHF
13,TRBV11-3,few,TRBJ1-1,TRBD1,TGTGCCAGCAGCTCGGGACAGGGGACAAAAGCTTTCTTT,CASSSGQGTKAFF
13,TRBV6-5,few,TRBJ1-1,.,TGTGCCAGCAGTTTTGTCATGAACACTGAAGCTTTCTTT,CASSFVMNTEAFF
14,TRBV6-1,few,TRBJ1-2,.,TGTGCCAGCTTCTGGATGGGGGCGAGCTATGGCTACACCTTC,CASFWMGASYGYTF
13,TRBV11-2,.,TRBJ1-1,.,TGTGCCAGCAGGGGGATTGCCTGGCCTGAAGCTTTCTTT,CASRGIAWPEAFF
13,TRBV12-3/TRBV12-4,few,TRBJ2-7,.,TGTGCCAGCAGTTTTAGCAGGGCCTACGAGCAGTACTTC,CASSFSRAYEQYF
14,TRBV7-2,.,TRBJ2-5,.,TGTGCCAGCAGCTTGTGGGCCGGGGGAGAGACCCAGTACTTC,CASSLWAGGETQYF
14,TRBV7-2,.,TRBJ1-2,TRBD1,TGTGCCAGCATACAACAGGGGGGACTCTATGGCTACACCTTC,CASIQQGGLYGYTF
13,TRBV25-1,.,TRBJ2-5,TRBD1,TGTGCCAGCGCACAGGGACAGCGGGAGACCCAGTACTTC,CASAQGQRETQYF
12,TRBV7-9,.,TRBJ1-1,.,TGTGCCAGCAGCCGAACGAACACTGAAGCTTTCTTT,CASSRTNTEAFF
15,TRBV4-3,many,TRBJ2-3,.,TGCGCCAGCAGCCCTAGGGGGGGTAGCACAGATACGCAGTATTTT,CASSPRGGSTDTQYF
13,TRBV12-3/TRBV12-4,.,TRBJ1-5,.,TGTGCCAGCAGTTTAATAATTGGCTCGGCCCAGCATTTT,CASSLIIGSAQHF
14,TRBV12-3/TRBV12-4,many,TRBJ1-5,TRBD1,TGTGCCAGCAGGATAACAGGGGGAGGTCAGCCCCAGCATTTT,CASRITGGGQPQHF
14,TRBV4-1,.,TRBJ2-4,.,TGCGCCAGCAGCCCAGTCCGAGGGAAGGACATTCAGTACTTC,CASSPVRGKDIQYF
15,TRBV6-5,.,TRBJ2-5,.,TGTGCCAGCACCCCGTCAGGGCGTAGCCAAGAGACCCAGTACTTC,CASTPSGRSQETQYF
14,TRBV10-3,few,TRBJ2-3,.,TGTGCCATCAGTGAAACAGGGCCCACAGATACGCAGTATTTT,CAISETGPTDTQYF
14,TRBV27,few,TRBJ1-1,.,TGTGCCAGCAGTTTTTTTACAGGGAACACTGAAGCTTTCTTT,CASSFFTGNTEAFF
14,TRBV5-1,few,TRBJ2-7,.,TGCGCCAGCAGCGAGGGGCCGAGCAGGTCCGAGCAGTACTTC,CASSEGPSRSEQYF
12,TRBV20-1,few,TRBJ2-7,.,TGCAGTGCTAGTACTCGGTTGCGGGAGCAGTACTTC,CSASTRLREQYF
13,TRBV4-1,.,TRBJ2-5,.,TGCGCCAGCAGCGGACAGTCCCAAGAGACCCAGTACTTC,CASSGQSQETQYF
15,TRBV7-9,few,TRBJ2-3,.,TGTGCCAGCAGCTTAGCGGCGGGGCGCACAGATACGCAGTATTTT,CASSLAAGRTDTQYF
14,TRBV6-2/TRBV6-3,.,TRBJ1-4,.,TGTGCCAGCAGTTTATTCGGGGAGGGCGAAAAACTGTTTTTT,CASSLFGEGEKLFF
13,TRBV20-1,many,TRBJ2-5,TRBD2,TGCAGTGCTAGCGGGGGGGTTGAAGAGACCCAGTACTTC,CSASGGVEETQYF
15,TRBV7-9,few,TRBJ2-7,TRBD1,TGTGCCAGCAGCCCTGGACAGGGGGGTTCATACGAGCAGTACTTC,CASSPGQGGSYEQYF
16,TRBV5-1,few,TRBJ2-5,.,TGCGCCAGCAGCTTGGGGGCCGGGGCTGAGTGGGAGACCCAGTACTTC,CASSLGAGAEWETQYF
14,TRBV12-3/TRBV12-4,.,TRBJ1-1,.,TGTGCCAGCAGTTTAACCTGGGCCGGCACTGAAGCTTTCTTT,CASSLTWAGTEAFF
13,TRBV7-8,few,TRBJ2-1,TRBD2,TGTGCCAGCAGCGGGGGGGGCTACAATGAGCAGTTCTTC,CASSGGGYNEQFF
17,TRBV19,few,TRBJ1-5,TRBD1,TGTGCCAGTAGTATCCTCCCGGACAGGGGGAGCAATCAGCCCCAGCATTTT,CASSILPDRGSNQPQHF
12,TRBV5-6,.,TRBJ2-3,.,TGTGCCAGCAGCTTGTCGGCAGCCGTGCAGTATTTT,CASSLSAAVQYF
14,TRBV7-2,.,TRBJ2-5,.,TGTGCCAGCAGCTTAGCCCCCGGAGCAGAGACCCAGTACTTC,CASSLAPGAETQYF
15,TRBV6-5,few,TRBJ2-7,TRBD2,TGTGCCAGCAGTTACTCCTCCTCGGGGGGGTACGAGCAGTACTTC,CASSYSSSGGYEQYF
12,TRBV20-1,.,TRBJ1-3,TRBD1,TGCAGTGCCAAGGACAGGGTAAACACCATATATTTT,CSAKDRVNTIYF
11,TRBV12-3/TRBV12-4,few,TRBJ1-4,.,TGTGCCAGCAGTGCTTCGGGGAAACTGTTTTTT,CASSASGKLFF
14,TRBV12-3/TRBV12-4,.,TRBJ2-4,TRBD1,TGTGCCAGCAGCCAACCGGGACAGCAAAACATTCAGTACTTC,CASSQPGQQNIQYF
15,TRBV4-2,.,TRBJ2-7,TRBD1,TGTGCCAGCAGCCGCGCCGGGACAGGGGGCCACGAGCAGTACTTC,CASSRAGTGGHEQYF
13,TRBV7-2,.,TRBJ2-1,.,TGTGCCAGCAGCCGGCGAGCAGGGGTTGAGCAGTTCTTC,CASSRRAGVEQFF
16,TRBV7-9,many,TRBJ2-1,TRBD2,TGTGCCAGCAGCAATCTAGCGGGGGGTCAATACAATGAGCAGTTCTTC,CASSNLAGGQYNEQFF
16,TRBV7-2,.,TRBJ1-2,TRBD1,TGTGCCAGCAGCTTAGTGCCCGGGACAGGGGCCTATGGCTACACCTTC,CASSLVPGTGAYGYTF
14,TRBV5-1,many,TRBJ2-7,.,TGCGCCAGCAGCGAAGAAGCACAGACCTACGAGCAGTACTTC,CASSEEAQTYEQYF
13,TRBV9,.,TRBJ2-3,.,TGTGCCAGCACATCTTACCGAGATTCCTGGGAGTATTTT,CASTSYRDSWEYF
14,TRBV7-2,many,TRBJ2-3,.,TGTGCCAGCAGCTTAGACGCTAGCACAGATACGCAGTATTTT,CASSLDASTDTQYF
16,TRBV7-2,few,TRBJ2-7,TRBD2,TGTGCCAGCAGCTTACAGGCTAGCGGTTCCCTCTACGAGCAGTACTTC,CASSLQASGSLYEQYF
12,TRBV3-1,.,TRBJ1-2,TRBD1,TGTGCCTCCCTGGACAGGGGCAATGGCTACACCTTC,CASLDRGNGYTF
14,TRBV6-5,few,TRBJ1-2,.,TGTGCCAGCAGTTCCCCTAGCAGGGCATGGGGCTACACCTTC,CASSSPSRAWGYTF
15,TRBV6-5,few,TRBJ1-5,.,TGTGCCAGCAGTTATTCCAAAGGAAAAGGACAGCCCCAGCATTTT,CASSYSKGKGQPQHF
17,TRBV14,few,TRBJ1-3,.,TGTGCCAGCAGCCAATGGGACCGACCGAGCTCTGGAAACACCATATATTTT,CASSQWDRPSSGNTIYF
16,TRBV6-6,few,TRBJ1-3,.,TGTGCCAGCAGTTACTCGCCGGGGGCTTTCGGAAACACCATATATTTT,CASSYSPGAFGNTIYF
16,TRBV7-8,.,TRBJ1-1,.,TGTGCCAGCAGCCCCGGACACCTAAACATGAACACTGAAGCTTTCTTT,CASSPGHLNMNTEAFF
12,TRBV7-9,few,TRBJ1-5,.,TGTGCCAGCAGCTCCTCGAGTGAGCCCCAGCATTTT,CASSSSSEPQHF
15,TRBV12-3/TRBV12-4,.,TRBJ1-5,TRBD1,TGTGCCAGCAGTCCTCGGACAGGGGGAATTCAGCCCCAGCATTTT,CASSPRTGGIQPQHF
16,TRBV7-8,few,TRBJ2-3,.,TGTGCCAGCAGCTGGGTAATAGCGTTGGGGGCAGATACGCAGTATTTT,CASSWVIALGADTQYF
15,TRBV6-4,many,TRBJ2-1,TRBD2,TGTGCCAGCAGTGACTCAAGCGGGGGGAACAATGAGCAGTTCTTC,CASSDSSGGNNEQFF
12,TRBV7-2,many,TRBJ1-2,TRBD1,TGTGCCAGCAGCCCAGGGGGTAGTGGCTACACCTTC,CASSPGGSGYTF